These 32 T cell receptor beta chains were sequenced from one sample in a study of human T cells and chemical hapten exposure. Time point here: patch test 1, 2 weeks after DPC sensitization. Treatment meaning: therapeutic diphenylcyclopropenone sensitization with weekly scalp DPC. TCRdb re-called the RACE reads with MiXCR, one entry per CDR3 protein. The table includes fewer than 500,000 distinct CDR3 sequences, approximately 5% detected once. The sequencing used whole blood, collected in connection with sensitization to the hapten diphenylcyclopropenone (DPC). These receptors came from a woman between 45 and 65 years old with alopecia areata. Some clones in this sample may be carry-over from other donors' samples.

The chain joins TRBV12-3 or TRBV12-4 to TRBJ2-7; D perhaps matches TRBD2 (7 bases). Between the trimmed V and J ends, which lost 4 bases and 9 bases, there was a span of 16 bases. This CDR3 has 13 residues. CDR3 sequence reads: CASSSGGAGVQYF. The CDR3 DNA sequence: TGTGCCAGCAGTTCGGGGGGCGCCGGGGTGCAGTACTTC.

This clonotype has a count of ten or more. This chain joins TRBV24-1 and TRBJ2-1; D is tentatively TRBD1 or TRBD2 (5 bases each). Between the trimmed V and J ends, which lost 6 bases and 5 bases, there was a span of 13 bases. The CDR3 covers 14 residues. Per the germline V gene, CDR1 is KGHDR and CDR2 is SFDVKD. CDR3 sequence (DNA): TGTGCCACCAGTAAAGCCGGGACCAACAATGAGCAGTTCTTC. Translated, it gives CATSKAGTNNEQFF.

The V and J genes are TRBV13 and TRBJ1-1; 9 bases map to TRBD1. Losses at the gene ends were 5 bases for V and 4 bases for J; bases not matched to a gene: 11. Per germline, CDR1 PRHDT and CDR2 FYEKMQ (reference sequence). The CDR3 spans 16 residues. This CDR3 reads CASSHGTGTLSTEAFF. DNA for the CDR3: TGTGCCAGCAGCCACGGGACAGGGACCTTGAGCACTGAAGCTTTCTTT.

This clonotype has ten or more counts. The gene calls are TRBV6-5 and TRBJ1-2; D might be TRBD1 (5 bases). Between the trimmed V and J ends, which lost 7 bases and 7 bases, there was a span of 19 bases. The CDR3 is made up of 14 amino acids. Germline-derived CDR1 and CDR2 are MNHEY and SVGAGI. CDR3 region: CASTSSTAPRGYTF. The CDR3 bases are TGTGCCAGCACCAGCTCGACAGCTCCTCGTGGCTACACCTTC.

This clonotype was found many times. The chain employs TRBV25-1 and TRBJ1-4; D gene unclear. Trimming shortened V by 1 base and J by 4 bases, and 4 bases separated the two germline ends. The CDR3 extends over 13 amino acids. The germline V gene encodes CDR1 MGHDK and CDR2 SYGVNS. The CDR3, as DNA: TGTGCCAGCAGTGAATGGGGTAATGAAAAACTGTTTTTT. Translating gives CASSEWGNEKLFF.

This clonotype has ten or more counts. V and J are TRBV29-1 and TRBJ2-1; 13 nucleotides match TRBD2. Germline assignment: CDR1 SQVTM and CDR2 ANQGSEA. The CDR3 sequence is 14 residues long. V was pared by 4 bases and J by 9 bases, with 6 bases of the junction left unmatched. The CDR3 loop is CSVATSGGAVEQFF. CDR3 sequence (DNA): TGCAGCGTTGCCACTAGCGGGGGGGCCGTTGAGCAGTTCTTC.

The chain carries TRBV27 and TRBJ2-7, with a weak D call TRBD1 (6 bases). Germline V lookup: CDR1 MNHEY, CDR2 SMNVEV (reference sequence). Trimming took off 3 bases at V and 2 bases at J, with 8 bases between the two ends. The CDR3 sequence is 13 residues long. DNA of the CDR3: TGTGCCAGCAGTTTCCGGGACACCTACGAGCAGTACTTC. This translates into CASSFRDTYEQYF.

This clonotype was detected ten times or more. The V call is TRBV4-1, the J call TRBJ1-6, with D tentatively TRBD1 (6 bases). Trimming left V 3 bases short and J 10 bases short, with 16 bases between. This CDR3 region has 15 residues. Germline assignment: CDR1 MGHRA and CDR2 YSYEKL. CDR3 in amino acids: CASSQEGLGGSPLHF. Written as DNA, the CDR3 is TGCGCCAGCAGCCAGGAGGGCCTGGGGGGCTCACCCCTCCACTTT.

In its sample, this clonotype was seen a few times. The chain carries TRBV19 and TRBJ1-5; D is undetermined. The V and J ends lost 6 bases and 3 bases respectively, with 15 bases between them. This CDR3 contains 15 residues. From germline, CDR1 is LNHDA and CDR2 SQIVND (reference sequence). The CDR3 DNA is TGTGCCAGTAGCGTGACGGACGGGCACAATCAGCCCCAGCATTTT. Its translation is CASSVTDGHNQPQHF. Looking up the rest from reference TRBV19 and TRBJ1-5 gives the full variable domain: DGGITQSPKYLFRKEGQNVTLSCEQNLNHDAMYWYRQDPGQGLRLIYYSQIVNDFQKGDIAEGYSVSREKKESFPLTVTSAQKNPTAFYLCASSVTDGHNQPQHFGDGTRLSIL.

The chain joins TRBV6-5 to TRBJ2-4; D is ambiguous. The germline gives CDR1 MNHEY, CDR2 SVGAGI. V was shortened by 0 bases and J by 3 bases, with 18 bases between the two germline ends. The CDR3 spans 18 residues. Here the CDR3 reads CASSYSLHSDRLKNIQYF. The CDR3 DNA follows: TGTGCCAGCAGTTACTCCCTACATAGTGACCGACTCAAAAACATTCAGTACTTC.

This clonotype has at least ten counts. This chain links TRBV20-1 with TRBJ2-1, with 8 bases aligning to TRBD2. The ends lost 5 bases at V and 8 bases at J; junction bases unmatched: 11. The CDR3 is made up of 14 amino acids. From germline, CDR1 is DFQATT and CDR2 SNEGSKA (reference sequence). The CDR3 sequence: CSASGTRSIDEQFF. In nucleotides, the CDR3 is TGCAGTGCTTCCGGGACTAGGAGTATCGATGAGCAGTTCTTC.

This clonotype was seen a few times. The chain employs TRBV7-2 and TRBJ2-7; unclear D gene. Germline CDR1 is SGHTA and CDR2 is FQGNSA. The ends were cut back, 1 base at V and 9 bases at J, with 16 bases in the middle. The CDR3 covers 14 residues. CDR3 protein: CASSLVESLGGQYF. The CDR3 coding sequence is TGTGCCAGCAGCTTAGTTGAGTCGCTTGGCGGGCAGTACTTC.

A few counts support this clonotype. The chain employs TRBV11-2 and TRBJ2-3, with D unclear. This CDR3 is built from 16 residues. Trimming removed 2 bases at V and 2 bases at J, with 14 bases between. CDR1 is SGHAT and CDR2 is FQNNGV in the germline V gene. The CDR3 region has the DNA TGTGCCAGCAGCTTAAGGGAATTGGGTTTCACAGATACGCAGTATTTT. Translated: CASSLRELGFTDTQYF.

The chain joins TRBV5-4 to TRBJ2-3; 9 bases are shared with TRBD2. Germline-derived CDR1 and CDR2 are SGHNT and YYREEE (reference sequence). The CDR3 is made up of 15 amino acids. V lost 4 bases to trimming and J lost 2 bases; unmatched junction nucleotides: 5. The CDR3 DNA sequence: TGTGCCAGCAGCGGGAGGACTAGCGACACAGATACGCAGTATTTT. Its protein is CASSGRTSDTDTQYF.

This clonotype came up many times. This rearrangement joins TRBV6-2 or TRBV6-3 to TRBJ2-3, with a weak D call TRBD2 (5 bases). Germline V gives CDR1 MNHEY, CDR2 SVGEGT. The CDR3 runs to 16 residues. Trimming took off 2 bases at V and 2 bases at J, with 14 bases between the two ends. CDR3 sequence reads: CASSYEVGLLTDTQYF. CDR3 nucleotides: TGTGCCAGCAGTTACGAGGTCGGACTCCTCACAGATACGCAGTATTTT.

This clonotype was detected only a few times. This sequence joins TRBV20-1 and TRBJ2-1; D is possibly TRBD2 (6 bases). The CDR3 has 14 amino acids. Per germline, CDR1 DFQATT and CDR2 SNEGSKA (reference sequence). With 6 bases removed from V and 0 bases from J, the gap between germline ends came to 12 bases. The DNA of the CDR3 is TGCAGTGCGCCCGATAGCGGCTCCTACAATGAGCAGTTCTTC. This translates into CSAPDSGSYNEQFF.

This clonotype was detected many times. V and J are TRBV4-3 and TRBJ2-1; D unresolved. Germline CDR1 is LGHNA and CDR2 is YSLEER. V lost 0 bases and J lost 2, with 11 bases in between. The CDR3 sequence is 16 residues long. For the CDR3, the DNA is TGCGCCAGCAGCCAAGAAAGTGACGGAGCCTACAATGAGCAGTTCTTC. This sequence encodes CASSQESDGAYNEQFF.

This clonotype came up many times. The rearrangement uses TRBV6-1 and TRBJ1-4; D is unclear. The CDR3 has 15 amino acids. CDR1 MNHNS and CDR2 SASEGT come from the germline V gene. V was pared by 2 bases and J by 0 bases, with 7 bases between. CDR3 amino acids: CASSEYTSTNEKLFF. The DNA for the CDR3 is TGTGCCAGCAGTGAATACACGTCAACTAATGAAAAACTGTTTTTT.

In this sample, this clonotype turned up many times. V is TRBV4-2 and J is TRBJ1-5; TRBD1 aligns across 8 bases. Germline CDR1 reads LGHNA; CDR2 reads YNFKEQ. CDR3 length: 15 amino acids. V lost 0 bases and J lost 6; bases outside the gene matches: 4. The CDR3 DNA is TGTGCCAGCAGCCAAGACACAGGGGGATTTCAGCCCCAGCATTTT. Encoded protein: CASSQDTGGFQPQHF.

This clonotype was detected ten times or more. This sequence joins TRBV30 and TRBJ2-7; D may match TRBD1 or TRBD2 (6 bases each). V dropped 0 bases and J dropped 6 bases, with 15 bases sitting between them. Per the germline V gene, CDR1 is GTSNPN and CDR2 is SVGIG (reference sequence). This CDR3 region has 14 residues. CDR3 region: CAWSVGGSPSEQYF. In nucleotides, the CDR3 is TGTGCCTGGAGTGTGGGGGGCTCCCCCTCCGAGCAGTACTTC.

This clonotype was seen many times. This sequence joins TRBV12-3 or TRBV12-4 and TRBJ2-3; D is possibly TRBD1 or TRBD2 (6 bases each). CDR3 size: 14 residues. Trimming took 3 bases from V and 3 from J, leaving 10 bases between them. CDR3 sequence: CASSLRRGTDTQYF. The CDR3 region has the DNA TGTGCCAGCAGTTTGCGGAGGGGGACAGATACGCAGTATTTT.

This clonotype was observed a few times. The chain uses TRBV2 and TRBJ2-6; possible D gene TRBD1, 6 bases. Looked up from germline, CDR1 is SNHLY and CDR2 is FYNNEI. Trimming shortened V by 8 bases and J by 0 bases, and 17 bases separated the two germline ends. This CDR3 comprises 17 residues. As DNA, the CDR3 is TGTGCCAGCGTGGTACGGGGACAAATCTCTGGGGCCAACGTCCTGACTTTC. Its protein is CASVVRGQISGANVLTF.

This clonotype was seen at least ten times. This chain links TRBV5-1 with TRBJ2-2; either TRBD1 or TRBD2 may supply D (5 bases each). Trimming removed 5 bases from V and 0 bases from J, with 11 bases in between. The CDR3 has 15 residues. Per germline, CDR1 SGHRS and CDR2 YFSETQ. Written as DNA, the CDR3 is TGCGCCAGCAGAAACAGGAGGTCGAACACCGGGGAGCTGTTTTTT. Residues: CASRNRRSNTGELFF.

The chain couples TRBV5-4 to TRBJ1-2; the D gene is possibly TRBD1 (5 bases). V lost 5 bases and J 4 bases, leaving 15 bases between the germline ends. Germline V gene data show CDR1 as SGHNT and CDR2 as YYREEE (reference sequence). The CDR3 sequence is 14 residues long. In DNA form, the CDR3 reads TGTGCCAGCAGAGCCGGACAAAGTCCCTATGGCTACACCTTC. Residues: CASRAGQSPYGYTF.

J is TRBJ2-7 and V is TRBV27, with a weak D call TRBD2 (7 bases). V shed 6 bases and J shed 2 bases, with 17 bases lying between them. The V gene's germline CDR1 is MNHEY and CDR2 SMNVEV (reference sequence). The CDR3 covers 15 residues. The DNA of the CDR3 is TGTGCCAGCAGCCTTGGAGAGGGGGGGGCCTACGAGCAGTACTTC. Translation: CASSLGEGGAYEQYF.

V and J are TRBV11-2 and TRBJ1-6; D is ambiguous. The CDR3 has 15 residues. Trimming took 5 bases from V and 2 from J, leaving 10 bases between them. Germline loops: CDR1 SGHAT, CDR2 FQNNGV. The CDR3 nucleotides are TGTGCCAGCAGCGCGTCCGGGGCCTATAATTCACCCCTCCACTTT. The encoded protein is CASSASGAYNSPLHF. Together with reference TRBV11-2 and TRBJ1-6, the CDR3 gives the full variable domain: EAGVAQSPRYKIIEKRQSVAFWCNPISGHATLYWYQQILGQGPKLLIQFQNNGVVDDSQLPKDRFSAERLKGVDSTLKIQPAKLEDSAVYLCASSASGAYNSPLHFGNGTRLTVT.

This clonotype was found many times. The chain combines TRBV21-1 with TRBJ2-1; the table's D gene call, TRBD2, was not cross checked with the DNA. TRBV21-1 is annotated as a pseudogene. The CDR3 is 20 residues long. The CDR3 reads CASFRSFLAGDRLPYNEQFF. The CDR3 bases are TGTGCCAGCTTTAGGTCCTTCCTAGCGGGGGATCGCCTACCCTACAATGAGCAGTTCTTC.

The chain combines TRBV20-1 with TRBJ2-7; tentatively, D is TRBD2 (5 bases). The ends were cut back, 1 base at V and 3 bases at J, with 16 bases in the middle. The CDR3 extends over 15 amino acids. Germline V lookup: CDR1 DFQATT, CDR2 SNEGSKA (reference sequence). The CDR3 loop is CSARVPLKSGYEQYF. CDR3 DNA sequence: TGCAGTGCTAGAGTACCTTTAAAAAGCGGCTACGAGCAGTACTTC.

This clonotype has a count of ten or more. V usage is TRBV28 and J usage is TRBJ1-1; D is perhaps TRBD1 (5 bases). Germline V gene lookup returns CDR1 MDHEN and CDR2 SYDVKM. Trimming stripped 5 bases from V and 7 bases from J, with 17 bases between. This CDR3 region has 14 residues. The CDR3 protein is CASSLGGGQGEAFF. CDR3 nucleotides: TGTGCCAGCAGTCTGGGGGGAGGTCAAGGTGAAGCTTTCTTT.

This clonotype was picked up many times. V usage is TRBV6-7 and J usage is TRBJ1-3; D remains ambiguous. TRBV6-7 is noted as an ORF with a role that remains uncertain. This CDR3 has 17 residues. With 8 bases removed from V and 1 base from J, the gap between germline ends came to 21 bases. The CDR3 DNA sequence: TGTGCCAGCGGGGTTGAATGGGAAGGAGCTTCTGGAAACACCATATATTTT. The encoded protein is CASGVEWEGASGNTIYF.

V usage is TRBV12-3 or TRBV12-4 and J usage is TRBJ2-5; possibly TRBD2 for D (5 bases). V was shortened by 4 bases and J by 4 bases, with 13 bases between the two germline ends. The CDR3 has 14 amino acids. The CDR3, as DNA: TGTGCCAGCAGTTCGGACTCAGCTGGAGAGACCCAGTACTTC. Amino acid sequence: CASSSDSAGETQYF.

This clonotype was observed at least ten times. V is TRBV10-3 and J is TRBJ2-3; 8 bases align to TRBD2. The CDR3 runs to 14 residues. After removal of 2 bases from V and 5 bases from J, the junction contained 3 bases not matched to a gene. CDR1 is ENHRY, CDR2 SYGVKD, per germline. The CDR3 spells CAISETTSEDTQYF. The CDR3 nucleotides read TGTGCCATCAGTGAGACGACTAGCGAAGATACGCAGTATTTT.